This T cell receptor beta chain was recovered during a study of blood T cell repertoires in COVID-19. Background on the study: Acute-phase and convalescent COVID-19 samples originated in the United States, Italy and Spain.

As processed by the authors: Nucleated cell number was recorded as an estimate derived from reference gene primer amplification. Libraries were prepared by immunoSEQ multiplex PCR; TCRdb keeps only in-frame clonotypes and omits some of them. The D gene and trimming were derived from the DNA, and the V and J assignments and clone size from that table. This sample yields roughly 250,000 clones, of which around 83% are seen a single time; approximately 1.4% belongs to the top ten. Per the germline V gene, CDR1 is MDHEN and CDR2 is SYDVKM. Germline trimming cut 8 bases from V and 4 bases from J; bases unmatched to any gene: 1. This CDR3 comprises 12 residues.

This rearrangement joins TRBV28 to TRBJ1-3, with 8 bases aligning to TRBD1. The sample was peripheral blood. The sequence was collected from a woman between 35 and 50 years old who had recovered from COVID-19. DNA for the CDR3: TGTGCCAGCCACAGGGGGGGAAACACCATATATTTT. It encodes CASHRGGNTIYF.